The 24 T cell receptor beta chains in this list originate from one sample, sequenced in a study of CD8+CD57+ T cells in acquired aplastic anemia. Before being chosen for sequencing, patients had shown CD8+CD57+ cell expansion by flow cytometry. CDR3 and TCR beta VDJ profiling relied on a genomic DNA template. MiXCR, run by TCRdb on the reads, gives a single entry per CDR3 protein. Among some 170,000 distinct CDR3 sequences listed, about 45% were seen once. Material for sequencing was sorted CD4+, CD8+, or CD8+CD57+ T cells (not recorded which) from PBMCs. Receptors were obtained from a human donor with aplastic anemia.

A note on this clonotype: This may be a read error: a much more frequent sequence differs by one nucleotide. The CDR3 DNA reads as TGTGCCGGCAGCGCCACCGCTAGCGAATTCATATATACGCAGTATTTT. Its translation: CAGSATASEFIYTQYF. The rearrangement uses TRBV9 and TRBJ2-3; the D gene is possibly TRBD2 (6 bases). Germline CDR1 is SGDLS and CDR2 is YYNGEE. The CDR3 is made up of 16 amino acids.

This clonotype has only a few counts. V and J are TRBV2 and TRBJ2-5, with 7 nucleotides matching TRBD2. The CDR3 is 16 residues long. With V trimmed by 6 bases and J by 3 bases, 13 bases remained unmatched. CDR1 and CDR2 (germline): SNHLY, FYNNEI. The CDR3 protein is CASSSPGGTGEETQYF. The CDR3 nucleotides are TGTGCCAGCAGCTCCCCCGGGGGGACGGGGGAAGAGACCCAGTACTTC.

The chain joins TRBV11-3 to TRBJ1-3; 10 nucleotides agree with TRBD1. Germline V gives CDR1 SGHNT, CDR2 YENEEA. J was trimmed by 4 bases and V by 2 bases; bases with no gene match: 2. The CDR3 extends over 15 amino acids. This chain's CDR3 is CASSLRTGGGNTIYF. DNA for the CDR3: TGTGCCAGCAGCTTAAGGACAGGGGGAGGAAACACCATATATTTT.

In its sample, this clonotype was seen a few times. The chain links TRBV7-7 to TRBJ1-6; D gene uncertain. CDR3 length equals 13 residues. Trimming shortened V by 2 bases and J by 6 bases, and 5 bases separated the two germline ends. The germline V gene has CDR1 SSHAT and CDR2 FNYEAQ (reference sequence). The CDR3 loop is CASSLNRNSPLHF. The DNA of the CDR3 is TGTGCCAGCAGCTTAAATCGTAATTCACCCCTCCACTTT. Supplemented by reference TRBV7-7 and TRBJ1-6, the full variable domain reads GAGVSQSPRYKVTKRGQDVTLRCDPISSHATLYWYQQALGQGPEFLTYFNYEAQPDKSGLPSDRFSAERPEGSISTLTIQRTEQRDSAMYRCASSLNRNSPLHFGNGTRLTVT.

V is TRBV7-8 and J is TRBJ1-2, with 11 bases aligning to TRBD1. Germline values: CDR1 SGHVS, CDR2 FQNEAQ. Trimming cost V 7 bases and J 13 bases; bases outside gene matches: 26. The CDR3 totals 18 residues. The CDR3 sequence is CASTQGQGAPSGSLDTTF. The CDR3 DNA reads as TGTGCCAGCACCCAAGGACAGGGGGCCCCCTCGGGCAGCCTCGACACCACCTTC.

Many counts were recorded for this clonotype. V is TRBV20-1 and J is TRBJ1-2, with 7 bases aligning to TRBD1. Per germline, CDR1 DFQATT and CDR2 SNEGSKA (reference sequence). With 5 bases clipped from V and 1 base from J, the junction kept 4 bases outside the gene matches. The CDR3 has 13 residues. The DNA for the CDR3 is TGCAGTGCTTTTGACAGGGATAACTATGGCTACACCTTC. Its protein product is CSAFDRDNYGYTF.

The rearrangement uses TRBV12-5 and TRBJ1-5; TRBD1 matches 8 bases. Unmatched junction bases numbered 12, after V lost 2 bases and J lost 6 bases. Per germline, CDR1 LGHNT and CDR2 FRNRAP. There are 17 residues in the CDR3. The CDR3 is CASGLSTGASLIQPQHF. The DNA for the CDR3 is TGTGCTAGTGGTTTGTCGACAGGGGCCTCGTTAATTCAGCCCCAGCATTTT.

The chain is built from TRBV7-2 and TRBJ1-6, with 7 bases fitting TRBD1. CDR3 length: 14 residues. V was pared by 5 bases and J by 4 bases, with 2 bases of the junction left unmatched. Germline-derived CDR1 and CDR2 are SGHTA and FQGNSA. CDR3 residues: CASSPTGYNSPLHF. The CDR3 coding sequence is TGTGCCAGCAGCCCGACAGGGTATAATTCACCCCTCCACTTT. Based on the CDR3 plus reference TRBV7-2 and TRBJ1-6, the full variable domain is GAGVSQSPSNKVTEKGKDVELRCDPISGHTALYWYRQSLGQGLEFLIYFQGNSAPDKSGLPSDRFSAERTGGSVSTLTIQRTQQEDSAVYLCASSPTGYNSPLHFGNGTRLTVT.

This chain connects TRBV2 to TRBJ1-6; D not certain. From germline, CDR1 is SNHLY and CDR2 FYNNEI. The CDR3 has 13 amino acids. Trimming cost V 6 bases and J 0 bases, with 3 bases left between them. This CDR3 reads CASRSSYNSPLHF. The DNA for the CDR3 is TGTGCCAGCAGGAGCTCCTATAATTCACCCCTCCACTTT.

The chain uses TRBV5-6 and TRBJ2-1; TRBD1 or TRBD2 may be the D gene (5 bases each). Germline V CDR1 and CDR2: SGHDT, YYEEEE. CDR3 length: 16 amino acids. Trimming left V 5 bases short and J 6 bases short, with 21 bases between. CDR3 amino acids: CASSPLTDGLSNEQFF. CDR3 bases: TGTGCCAGCAGTCCCCTGACAGACGGACTTAGCAATGAGCAGTTCTTC.

This clonotype came up many times. The chain uses TRBV4-2 and TRBJ2-5; D remains ambiguous. The V and J ends lost 4 bases and 5 bases respectively, with 11 bases between them. Germline V gene lookup returns CDR1 LGHNA and CDR2 YNFKEQ. The CDR3 is 13 residues long. In DNA form, the CDR3 reads TGTGCCAGCAGCCTCGGGTTTGGGGAGACCCAGTACTTC. Translating it yields CASSLGFGETQYF.

This rearrangement joins TRBV9 to TRBJ2-2; maybe TRBD1 (5 bases). The CDR3 covers 17 residues. Germline-derived CDR1 and CDR2 are SGDLS and YYNGEE. The germline V and J ends were trimmed by 0 bases and 6 bases, with 18 bases remaining between them. CDR3 nucleotide sequence: TGTGCCAGCAGCGTAGTTGTGGATGGGGCCCGGCCCGGGGAGCTGTTTTTT. This sequence encodes CASSVVVDGARPGELFF.

The chain is built from TRBV20-1 and TRBJ2-1; tentative D call: TRBD2 (6 bases). The CDR3 has 16 amino acids. V lost 2 bases to trimming and J lost 6 bases, with 20 bases between them. CDR1 DFQATT and CDR2 SNEGSKA come from the germline V gene (reference sequence). For the CDR3, the DNA is TGCAGTGCTAGATTGGGGGGAGGAGAGGCTGTCAATGAGCAGTTCTTC. Amino acid sequence: CSARLGGGEAVNEQFF.

This clonotype has ten or more counts. This sequence joins TRBV11-2 and TRBJ2-5; 7 bases are shared with TRBD1. The CDR3 length is 15 residues. After removal of 5 bases from V and 3 bases from J, the junction contained 9 bases not matched to a gene. Germline values: CDR1 SGHAT, CDR2 FQNNGV. CDR3 DNA: TGTGCCAGCAGCAACCTCGGACAGGCTAAAGAGACCCAGTACTTC. Its translation: CASSNLGQAKETQYF.

This clonotype was seen repeatedly, ten times or more. The chain recombines TRBV9 with TRBJ1-4, with 7 bases matching TRBD1. Germline-derived CDR1 and CDR2 are SGDLS and YYNGEE. The CDR3 consists of 15 residues. Losses at the gene ends were 0 bases for V and 4 bases for J; bases not matched to a gene: 3. This chain's CDR3 is CASSVGDRDNEKLFF. CDR3 DNA: TGTGCCAGCAGCGTAGGAGACAGGGATAATGAAAAACTGTTTTTT.

The gene calls are TRBV19 and TRBJ2-1; no definite D call. CDR1 is LNHDA, CDR2 SQIVND, per germline (reference sequence). The CDR3 consists of 14 residues. V was clipped by 10 bases and J by 7 bases, with 20 bases between them. The CDR3 DNA follows: TGTGCCACCTCGCCGATCCGGACCCTAAATGAGCAGTTCTTC. This encodes CATSPIRTLNEQFF.

In the case of this clonotype: The junction shows a germline mismatch at one end, possibly a read error. The V and J genes are TRBV2 and TRBJ2-7; 13 positions match TRBD2. Germline-derived CDR1 and CDR2 are SNHLY and FYNNEI. The CDR3 covers 15 residues. This CDR3 is CASSSGLAGAFEQYF. CDR3 nucleotides: TGCGCCAGCAGTTCCGGACTAGCGGGAGCCTTCGAGCAGTACTTC. Full variable domain (outside the CDR3, taken from reference TRBV2 and TRBJ2-7): EPEVTQTPSHQVTQMGQEVILRCVPISNHLYFYWYRQILGQKVEFLVSFYNNEISEKSEIFDDQFSVERPDGSNFTLKIRSTKLEDSAMYFCASSSGLAGAFEQYFGPGTRLTVT.

The V gene is TRBV4-1, the J gene TRBJ2-1; the D is unclear. Germline V gives CDR1 MGHRA, CDR2 YSYEKL. Trimming removed 1 base at V and 5 bases at J, with 12 bases between. The CDR3 spans 15 residues. The CDR3: CASSQVGLLHNEQFF. CDR3 coding DNA: TGCGCCAGCAGCCAAGTTGGCCTACTGCACAATGAGCAGTTCTTC.

This clonotype was seen many times. The chain combines TRBV19 with TRBJ1-1; tentatively, D is TRBD1 (6 bases). Between the trimmed V and J ends, which lost 3 bases and 0 bases, there was a span of 11 bases. The CDR3 is 15 amino acids. Looked up from germline, CDR1 is LNHDA and CDR2 is SQIVND (reference sequence). The CDR3 is CASSIRGRLNTEAFF. The CDR3 DNA reads as TGTGCCAGTAGTATCAGGGGTCGCCTGAACACTGAAGCTTTCTTT.

The chain joins TRBV10-2 to TRBJ2-7; the match to TRBD2 covers 14 bases. This CDR3 is built from 16 residues. Germline V gene lookup returns CDR1 WSHSY and CDR2 SAAADI. Germline trimming cut 6 bases from V and 2 bases from J; bases unmatched to any gene: 6. In DNA, the CDR3 is TGCGCCAGCAGCAAGAGGACTAGCGGGGGGACCTACGAGCAGTACTTC. Amino acids: CASSKRTSGGTYEQYF.

The J gene is TRBJ1-1, the V gene TRBV3-1; unclear D gene. Trimming took 7 bases from V and 0 from J, leaving 21 bases between them. Germline V CDR1 and CDR2: LGHDT, YNNKEL (reference sequence). This CDR3 comprises 17 residues. CDR3 amino acids: CASTVMYLPGMNTEAFF. The CDR3 DNA sequence: TGTGCCAGCACGGTGATGTACCTCCCCGGAATGAACACTGAAGCTTTCTTT.

The chain carries TRBV18 and TRBJ1-1; D is ambiguous. Germline V gene data show CDR1 as KGHSH and CDR2 as LQKENI. The CDR3 is 15 residues long. V lost 3 bases to trimming and J lost 0 bases, with 11 bases between them. The CDR3 nucleotides are TGTGCCAGCTCACCTAGCGGCAACATGAACACTGAAGCTTTCTTT. Its protein is CASSPSGNMNTEAFF.

About this clonotype: At one boundary the junction diverges from the germline segment, which might be a read error. The rearrangement links TRBV2 to TRBJ2-7, with 9 bases matching TRBD1. This CDR3 spans 12 amino acids. Germline V gives CDR1 SNHLY, CDR2 FYNNEI. CDR3 sequence reads: CASSLGQGSQHF. For the CDR3, the DNA is TGTGCCAGCAGTTTGGGACAGGGTTCGCAGCACTTC. Drawing the rest from reference TRBV2 and TRBJ2-7, the complete variable domain is EPEVTQTPSHQVTQMGQEVILRCVPISNHLYFYWYRQILGQKVEFLVSFYNNEISEKSEIFDDQFSVERPDGSNFTLKIRSTKLEDSAMYFCASSLGQGSQHFGPGTRLTVT.

V is TRBV29-1 and J is TRBJ2-5, with D uncertain. The CDR3 has 9 amino acids. V lost 3 bases and J lost 5, with 1 base in between. The germline V gene encodes CDR1 SQVTM and CDR2 ANQGSEA. The DNA of the CDR3 is TGCAGCGTTGAGGAGACCCAGTACTTC. Its protein product is CSVEETQYF. Full variable domain (rest looked up from reference TRBV29-1 and TRBJ2-5): SAVISQKPSRDICQRGTSLTIQCQVDSQVTMMFWYRQQPGQSLTLIATANQGSEATYESGFVIDKFPISRPNLTFSTLTVSNMSPEDSSIYLCSVEETQYFGPGTRLLVL.